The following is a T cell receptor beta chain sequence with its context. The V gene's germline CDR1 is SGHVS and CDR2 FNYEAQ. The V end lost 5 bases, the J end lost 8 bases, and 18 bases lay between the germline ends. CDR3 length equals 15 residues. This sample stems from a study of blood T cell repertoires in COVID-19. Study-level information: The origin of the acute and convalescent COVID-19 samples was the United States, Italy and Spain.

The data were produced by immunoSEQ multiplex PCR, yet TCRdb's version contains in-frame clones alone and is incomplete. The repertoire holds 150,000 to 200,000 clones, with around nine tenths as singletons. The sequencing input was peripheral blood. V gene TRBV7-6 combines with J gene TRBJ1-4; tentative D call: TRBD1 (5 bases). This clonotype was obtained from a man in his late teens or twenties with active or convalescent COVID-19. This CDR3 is CASSKGPGLEEKLFF. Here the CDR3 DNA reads TGTGCCAGCAGCAAAGGACCGGGACTCGAGGAAAAACTGTTTTTT. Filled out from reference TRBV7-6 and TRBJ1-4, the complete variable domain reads GAGVSQSPRYKVTKRGQDVALRCDPISGHVSLYWYRQALGQGPEFLTYFNYEAQQDKSGLPNDRFSAERPEGSISTLTIQRTEQRDSAMYRCASSKGPGLEEKLFFGSGTQLSVL.